This TCR beta chain emerged from a study of cytomegalovirus exposure and HLA in healthy donors. General study findings and limits: Most TCRs appeared rarely, but some public TCRs recurred in many donors. Listed as cytomegalovirus-associated were more than 150 TCR beta chains.

Using immunoSEQ multiplex PCR, the repertoire was profiled, and TCRdb retains in-frame clones only, with some absent. The repertoire holds roughly 150,000 clones, with approximately 94% as singletons. For this clone: What it binds is not known.

This CDR3 comprises 17 residues. V gave up 5 bases and J gave up 0 bases, with 18 bases separating them. Germline CDR1 SGHRS, CDR2 YFSETQ. The chain combines TRBV5-1 with TRBJ1-3; perhaps TRBD1 as D (6 bases). This clonotype originated in a man younger than 35 in good health and CMV-seropositive. The sample comprised PBMCs. The DNA for the CDR3 is TGCGCCAGCAGGTTAACTACAGGGCAAGTCTCTGGAAACACCATATATTTT. Amino acids: CASRLTTGQVSGNTIYF.